This T cell receptor (beta chain) was identified in a study of cytomegalovirus exposure and HLA in healthy donors. Findings of the study overall: There were reportedly fewer N-insertions in an Asian-associated ancestry cluster than the approximately 600-donor mean, in a later analysis. Highest at DRB1 and lowest at HLA-C, TCR association rates differed among HLA loci in a later analysis. Later on, an analysis found that several of the most significant clusters appeared to be linked to common viral pathogens, which included parvovirus B19. Cytomegalovirus association was listed for about 150 TCR beta chains.

13 Jbeta primers and 60 Vbeta primers were used for the PCR. Profiling relied on immunoSEQ multiplex PCR, and the TCRdb table lists in-frame clones only, not all of them. The sample lists 150,000 to 200,000 clones; more than 65% were seen once. For this clone: What it binds is unknown.

The CDR3 length is 16 residues. Germline V gives CDR1 MDHEN, CDR2 SYDVKM. V dropped 7 bases and J dropped 2; count of bases not matched to a gene: 13. The sequence was collected from a woman in her thirties in good health and CMV-seropositive. Sequencing input: PBMCs. This chain joins TRBV28 and TRBJ2-7, with TRBD2 identical over 8 bases. CDR3 bases: TGTGCCAGCACCCCTCTGGCGGGAGGAGGGACCTACGAGCAGTACTTC. It encodes CASTPLAGGGTYEQYF.